The 6 T cell receptor beta chains below were found in one sample sequenced in a study of T cell changes during pregnancy in multiple sclerosis. Here immunoSEQ multiplex PCR was the method, and the copy in TCRdb shows in-frame clones only, minus some. This sample yields approximately 83,000 clones, of which about 93% are seen a single time; around 4.1% belongs to the top ten. This sample comprised peripheral blood, obtained in the first trimester of pregnancy. The receptors here all came from a female donor with multiple sclerosis, enrolled in a pregnancy study.

This clone was seen once. The chain employs TRBV19 and TRBJ2-1; 8 bases are shared with TRBD1. The junction had 6 bases not matched to a gene; V was cut back by 5 bases and J by 3 bases. Germline V lookup: CDR1 LNHDA, CDR2 SQIVND (reference sequence). This CDR3 spans 15 amino acids. CDR3 amino acids: CASSPDRGGYNEQFF. The CDR3 DNA is TGTGCCAGTAGTCCAGACAGGGGAGGCTACAATGAGCAGTTCTTC.

The rearrangement links TRBV5-1 to TRBJ2-7; D unclear. The V end was cut by 4 bases, the J end by 0 bases, with 11 bases between. This CDR3 spans 14 amino acids. Germline V CDR1 and CDR2: SGHRS, YFSETQ. CDR3 sequence reads: CASSPETFSYEQYF. The DNA for the CDR3 is TGCGCCAGCAGCCCCGAGACATTCTCCTACGAGCAGTACTTC.

The chain combines TRBV30 with TRBJ2-3, with 10 bases that match TRBD2. Trimming cost V 1 base and J 2 bases; bases outside gene matches: 6. This CDR3 comprises 16 residues. Looked up from germline, CDR1 is GTSNPN and CDR2 is SVGIG (reference sequence). The CDR3 nucleotides are TGTGCCTGGAGTGACGAAGCGGGGGGGTACACAGATACGCAGTATTTT. This encodes CAWSDEAGGYTDTQYF.

This rearrangement joins TRBV5-1 to TRBJ2-6; D might be TRBD1 (5 bases). From germline, CDR1 is SGHRS and CDR2 YFSETQ. The CDR3 is 15 amino acids. Trimming pared 4 bases from V and 0 bases from J, leaving 8 bases between. The CDR3 here is CASSPTASGANVLTF. The CDR3 DNA sequence: TGCGCCAGCAGCCCGACAGCCTCTGGGGCCAACGTCCTGACTTTC.

V and J are TRBV2 and TRBJ1-4, with D perhaps matching TRBD1 (6 bases). This CDR3 contains 19 residues. The germline V gene encodes CDR1 SNHLY and CDR2 FYNNEI. Trimming stripped 7 bases from V and 0 bases from J, with 24 bases between. CDR3 sequence (DNA): TGTGCCAGCACCCAACGTCCCGGGACATCCGTTGCAACTAATGAAAAACTGTTTTTT. As protein: CASTQRPGTSVATNEKLFF.

This sequence joins TRBV19 and TRBJ1-5; 7 bases fit TRBD1. The germline V gene has CDR1 LNHDA and CDR2 SQIVND (reference sequence). V shed 5 bases and J 4 bases; nucleotides not matched to a gene: 11. This CDR3 has 16 residues. The CDR3 coding sequence is TGTGCCAGTAGTGTAAGAGGGACAGCCCAAAATCAGCCCCAGCATTTT. Protein: CASSVRGTAQNQPQHF.